This record looks at one T cell receptor beta chain sequence and its context. Its antigen is undetermined. This record belongs to a study of T cell responses to AZD1222 COVID-19 vaccine. Findings and limits, study-wide: Repertoires were sampled only after the peak T cell response. Spike-specific TCR breadth and depth were elevated following two AZD1222 doses. Possibly, clonal diversity was underestimated; donors were largely white British and included more females. Nearly half of the spike-specific TCRs reportedly recognize variant regions that carry no mutations.

The V gene lost 7 bases and the J gene lost 7 bases, with 20 bases spanning the gap. Germline CDR1 reads SGHDN; CDR2 reads FVKESK. The CDR3 runs to 14 residues. Repertoires were generated with immunoSEQ multiplex PCR, while TCRdb's copy carries only in-frame clones and drops some. There are roughly 78,000 clones in the sample; 82% occur only once, and approximately 2.8% lies in the top ten. The J gene is TRBJ2-7, the V gene TRBV14; D is tentatively TRBD1 or TRBD2 (6 bases each). This clonotype was sampled from an adult in good health. Material: peripheral blood, obtained on day 0 of AZD1222 vaccination. As DNA, the CDR3 is TGTGCCAGCAACCCGGGGAATCGGGGGCAAGAGCAGTACTTC. Protein product: CASNPGNRGQEQYF.